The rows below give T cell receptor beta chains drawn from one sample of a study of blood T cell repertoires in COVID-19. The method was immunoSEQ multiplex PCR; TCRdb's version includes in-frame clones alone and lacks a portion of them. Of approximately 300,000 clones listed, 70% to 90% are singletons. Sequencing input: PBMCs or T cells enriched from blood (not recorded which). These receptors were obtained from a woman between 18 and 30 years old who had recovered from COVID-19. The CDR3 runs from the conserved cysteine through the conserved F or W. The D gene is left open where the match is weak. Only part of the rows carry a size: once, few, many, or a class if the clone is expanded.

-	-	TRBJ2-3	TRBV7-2	TGTGCCAGCAGCGCCGGGGGAACAGATACGCAGTATTTT	CASSAGGTDTQYF
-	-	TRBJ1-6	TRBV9	TGTGCCAGCAGCGAGACAGTTAGTGCTTCACCCCTCCACTTT	CASSETVSASPLHF
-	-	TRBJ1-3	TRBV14	TGTGCCAGCAGCCAAGCTCGGGGTTTCCGCAACTCTGGAAACACCATATATTTT	CASSQARGFRNSGNTIYF
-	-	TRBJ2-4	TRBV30	TGTGCCTGGAGCGAAGGGGTACCTGGATTGAACATTCAGTACTTC	CAWSEGVPGLNIQYF
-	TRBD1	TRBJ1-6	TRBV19	TGTGCCAGTAGTCTGGACAGGGGTGGTTCACCCCTCCACTTT	CASSLDRGGSPLHF
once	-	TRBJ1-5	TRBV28	TGTGCCAGCAGTTTCAGGAGGGGGGGTAGTCAGCCCCAGCATTTT	CASSFRRGGSQPQHF
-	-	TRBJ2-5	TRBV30	TGTGCCTGGAGTGTAGGGAGAGGAATGGAGACCCAGTACTTC	CAWSVGRGMETQYF
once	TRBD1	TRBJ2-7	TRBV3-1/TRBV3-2	TGTGCCAGCAGCCAACTTATGACTCGGGACAGGGAAGAGCAGTACTTC	CASSQLMTRDREEQYF
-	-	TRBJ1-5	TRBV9	TGTGCCAGCAGCGTCGGTGTCAGCAATCAGCCCCAGCATTTT	CASSVGVSNQPQHF
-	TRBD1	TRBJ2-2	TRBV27	TGTGCCAGCAGTTTGCGGTTACAGGGGGGAACCGGGGAGCTGTTTTTT	CASSLRLQGGTGELFF
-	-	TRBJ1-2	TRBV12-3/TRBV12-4	TGTGCCACCTCCCGGGGAGGACCTGGCTACACCTTC	CATSRGGPGYTF
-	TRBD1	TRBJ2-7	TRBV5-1	TGCGCCAGCAGCATTGGGACAGGGGACTACGAGCAGTACTTC	CASSIGTGDYEQYF
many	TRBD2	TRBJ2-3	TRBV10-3	TGTGCCATCAGGGGGACTAGCGGGAGCACAGATACGCAGTATTTT	CAIRGTSGSTDTQYF
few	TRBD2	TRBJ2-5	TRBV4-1	TGCGCCAGCAGCCCCCGACTAGCGGGAGAGACCCAGTACTTC	CASSPRLAGETQYF
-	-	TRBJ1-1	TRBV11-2	TGTGCCAGCAGCCGCGGGGGGACGGGGAACACTGAAGCTTTCTTT	CASSRGGTGNTEAFF
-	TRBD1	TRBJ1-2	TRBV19	TGTGCCAGTAGTATTGTGTTTGGCGGACAGGGCCTGGTGGGTTCCTATGGCTACACCTTC	CASSIVFGGQGLVGSYGYTF
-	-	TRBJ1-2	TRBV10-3	TGTGCCATCAGTGAGGGAGGGGACTATGGCTACACCTTC	CAISEGGDYGYTF
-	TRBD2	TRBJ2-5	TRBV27	TGTGCCAGCAGTACTCTGTCCGGGACTAGCGGGCAAGAGACCCAGTACTTC	CASSTLSGTSGQETQYF
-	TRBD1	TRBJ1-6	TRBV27	TGTGCCAGCAGTTTAGGGACAGGGGGAGAATCACCCCTCCACTTT	CASSLGTGGESPLHF
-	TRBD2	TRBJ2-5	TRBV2	TGTGCCAGCAGGAGGGCTAGCGGGGGAGAGACCCAGTACTTC	CASRRASGGETQYF
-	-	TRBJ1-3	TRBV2	TGTGCCAGCAGTGAACCGGGTCTATCTGGAAACACCATATATTTT	CASSEPGLSGNTIYF
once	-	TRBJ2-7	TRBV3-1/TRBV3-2	TGTGCCAGCAGCCGCCCCGGACAGTCCTACGAGCAGTACTTC	CASSRPGQSYEQYF
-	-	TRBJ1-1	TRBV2	TGTGCCAGCAAGCGGGGGGCGGGCACTGAAGCTTTCTTT	CASKRGAGTEAFF